The rows below give T cell receptor beta chains drawn from one sample of a study of T-cell reconstitution after alpha-beta-depleted transplantation in children. TCRdb called the PCR reads again in MiXCR, with one record for every CDR3 protein. The table shows around 450,000 distinct CDR3 sequences, with 15% to 20% occurring only once. Material: PBMCs, mostly from graft donor cells, obtained 360 days after TCRalphabeta/CD19-depleted stem cell transplant. Every receptor here comes from a boy in the first two years of life who had a stem cell transplant for Wiskott-Aldrich syndrome, so the T cells may come from the graft donor. Each CDR3 is given with its conserved first and last residue. D genes are given only for firm matches. Some rows mark clone size as missing; the rest say once, few, many or name a class of expanded clone.

>-|TRBV7-9|TRBJ2-5|-
TGTGCCAGCAGCTTACGGCAGGAGCGGAAGACCCAGTACTTC
CASSLRQERKTQYF
>-|TRBV10-3|TRBJ2-7|-
TGTGCCGTCAGTGAAACCCAGGCACTAAGCTCCTACGAGCAGTACTTC
CAVSETQALSSYEQYF
>-|TRBV7-9|TRBJ1-5|-
TGTGCCAGCAGCTTAGGGGCAGGTTATCAGCCCCAGCATTTT
CASSLGAGYQPQHF
>-|TRBV25-1|TRBJ2-7|-
TGTGCCAGCAGTGATCGGGGGTCCTACTACGAGCAGTACTTC
CASSDRGSYYEQYF
>TRBD2|TRBV9|TRBJ2-7|many
TGTGCCAGCAGCGTAGGAGCGGGGGCGATCTACGAGCAGTACTTC
CASSVGAGAIYEQYF
>-|TRBV5-1|TRBJ1-1|-
TGCGCCAGCAGCCCCGGACACCACCCTCACTGGGGGAACACTGAAGCTTTCTTT
CASSPGHHPHWGNTEAFF
>TRBD1|TRBV27|TRBJ2-2|few
TGTGCCAGCAGTTTACAGGGACAGGGTACCGGGGAGCTGTTTTTT
CASSLQGQGTGELFF
>-|TRBV20-1|TRBJ1-5|many
TGCAGTGCTAGCCGGGGTGAACAGCCCCAGCATTTT
CSASRGEQPQHF
>TRBD2|TRBV20-1|TRBJ2-1|-
TGCAGTGCTAGAGGACTAGCGGGGCCCCTATATGAGCAGTTCTTC
CSARGLAGPLYEQFF
>TRBD1|TRBV5-1|TRBJ1-1|few
TGCGCCAGCAGTCACAGGGGAGACAGCACTGAAGCTTTCTTT
CASSHRGDSTEAFF
>-|TRBV24-1|TRBJ2-7|-
TGTGCCACTTCAGCGGATTCCTCCTACGAGCAGTACTTC
CATSADSSYEQYF
>-|TRBV12-3/TRBV12-4|TRBJ2-6|few
TGTGCCAGCAGTTTATGGGGTCCGACAGGGGCCAACGTCCTGACTTTC
CASSLWGPTGANVLTF
>-|TRBV12-3/TRBV12-4|TRBJ2-7|few
TGTGCCAGCGCCCCACGGCCCAGCTCCTACGAGCAGTACTTC
CASAPRPSSYEQYF
>-|TRBV15|TRBJ1-1|few
TGTGCCACCAGCAGAGATGTGGGGTTTGAAGCTTTCTTT
CATSRDVGFEAFF